This paragraph covers one T cell receptor beta chain sequence. Its antigen is currently unknown. Reverse transcribing all isolated RNA meant expressed TCRB transcripts were sequenced. The assay was immunoSEQ multiplex PCR, and TCRdb's table has in-frame clones only and misses some. There are tens of thousands of clones in the sample; approximately 61% occur only once, and less than 2% lies in the top ten. V trimming: 3 bases; J trimming: 0 bases; junction bases outside the gene matches: 15. Germline V gene data show CDR1 as SGHRS and CDR2 as YFSETQ. CDR3 size: 18 residues. This sample is part of a study of beta chain features in type 1 diabetes. Study-wide results and limits: In every one of the four CD4+ subsets, TCRB CDR3s were moderately but significantly shorter in Type 1 diabetes patients.

Sequencing was performed on Tregs from blood. The chain employs TRBV5-1 and TRBJ2-7; 7 bases match TRBD2. The TCR originated in a man aged 25-45 years with type 1 diabetes. Some clones in this sample may be carry-over from other donors' samples. The CDR3 reads CASSSGTIHSSSSYEQYF. For the CDR3, the DNA is TGCGCCAGCAGCTCAGGGACTATCCACTCCTCTAGCTCCTACGAGCAGTACTTC.